The 16 T cell receptor beta chains below were found in one sample sequenced in a study of human T cells and chemical hapten exposure. In TCRdb, the RACE reads were re-called with MiXCR into one record per CDR3 protein. The sample shows some 77,000 distinct CDR3 sequences, around 9.4% of them seen only once. As to time point: healthy volunteer bleed at 6 weeks. Total RNA came from unfractionated whole blood. The sequenced sample consisted of whole blood. These receptors all come from a female donor in good health. Some clones in this sample may be carry-over from other donors' samples.

This clonotype was seen more than once but under ten times. This chain joins TRBV5-4 and TRBJ1-1; perhaps TRBD1 as D (6 bases). V shed 4 bases and J shed 4 bases, with 8 bases lying between them. This CDR3 contains 12 residues. Germline-derived CDR1 and CDR2 are SGHNT and YYREEE (reference sequence). As DNA, the CDR3 is TGTGCCAGCAGCACAGGGCCCACTGAAGCTTTCTTT. It translates to CASSTGPTEAFF.

The chain joins TRBV19 to TRBJ2-4, with D possibly matching TRBD1 (6 bases). The ends were cut back, 5 bases at V and 0 bases at J, with 14 bases in the middle. This CDR3 is built from 16 residues. The germline V gene has CDR1 LNHDA and CDR2 SQIVND (reference sequence). The chain's CDR3 is CASSPGDTIAKNIQYF. Here the CDR3 DNA reads TGTGCCAGTAGTCCCGGGGACACAATAGCCAAAAACATTCAGTACTTC.

V is TRBV6-2 or TRBV6-3 and J is TRBJ2-3; TRBD1 or TRBD2 may be the D gene (5 bases each). Germline V gives CDR1 MNHEY, CDR2 SVGEGT. CDR3 length: 15 residues. Trimming shortened V by 4 bases and J by 0 bases, and 11 bases separated the two germline ends. The CDR3 coding sequence is TGTGCCAGCAGTTCCCAGGGAGACAGCACAGATACGCAGTATTTT. It translates to CASSSQGDSTDTQYF.

This clonotype showed up many times. The chain has TRBV29-1 and TRBJ1-1; D gene unclear. The CDR3 extends over 11 amino acids. Trimming shortened V by 4 bases and J by 1 base, and 4 bases separated the two germline ends. Germline CDR1 SQVTM, CDR2 ANQGSEA. The CDR3 DNA reads TGCAGCGTTGTTAGGAACACTGAAGCTTTCTTT. Translated: CSVVRNTEAFF.

This clonotype was picked up many times. V gene TRBV4-3 combines with J gene TRBJ2-3; 7 nucleotides line up with TRBD2. Germline trimming cut 4 bases from V and 2 bases from J; bases unmatched to any gene: 12. The CDR3 contains 17 residues. Germline V gene sequence: CDR1 LGHNA, CDR2 YSLEER. CDR3 region: CASSPSTWGGYTDTQYF. The CDR3 bases are TGCGCCAGCAGCCCCTCTACGTGGGGGGGTTACACAGATACGCAGTATTTT.

At least ten counts were recorded for this clonotype. This chain uses TRBV29-1 with TRBJ2-5; D remains ambiguous. This CDR3 contains 13 residues. V was clipped by 2 bases and J by 2 bases, with 9 bases between them. Germline V gene lookup returns CDR1 SQVTM and CDR2 ANQGSEA. CDR3 nucleotide sequence: TGCAGCGTTGAACGTAAGGTTCAAGAGACCCAGTACTTC. The encoded protein is CSVERKVQETQYF.

Ten or more counts support this clonotype. The genes are TRBV29-1 and TRBJ2-2, with D maybe TRBD1 (6 bases). The V end lost 6 bases, the J end lost 7 bases, and 21 bases lay between the germline ends. This CDR3 spans 15 amino acids. Germline CDR1 and CDR2: SQVTM and ANQGSEA. The CDR3 sequence is CSVSLGRGEVGELFF. CDR3 in DNA: TGCAGCGTGTCTCTCGGCAGGGGTGAAGTCGGGGAGCTGTTTTTT.

Ten or more counts support this clonotype. The rearrangement uses TRBV7-2 and TRBJ1-1; tentatively, D is TRBD1 (5 bases). V lost 6 bases and J lost 4, with 12 bases in between. The CDR3 is 13 amino acids. Germline CDR1 reads SGHTA; CDR2 reads FQGNSA. The CDR3 region is CASRWSQGTEAFF. Written as DNA, the CDR3 is TGTGCCAGCAGATGGTCCCAGGGCACTGAAGCTTTCTTT. Based on the CDR3 plus reference TRBV7-2 and TRBJ1-1, the full variable domain is GAGVSQSPSNKVTEKGKDVELRCDPISGHTALYWYRQSLGQGLEFLIYFQGNSAPDKSGLPSDRFSAERTGGSVSTLTIQRTQQEDSAVYLCASRWSQGTEAFFGQGTRLTVV.

This clonotype was detected ten times or more. The chain carries TRBV6-5 and TRBJ2-1, with D maybe TRBD1 (6 bases). The germline gives CDR1 MNHEY, CDR2 SVGAGI. This CDR3 spans 19 amino acids. V dropped 2 bases and J dropped 4 bases, with 24 bases sitting between them. CDR3 in amino acids: CASSYHSPSVARGYNEQFF. Written as DNA, the CDR3 is TGTGCCAGCAGTTACCACTCGCCGTCCGTGGCCAGGGGATACAATGAGCAGTTCTTC.

The chain uses TRBV7-2 and TRBJ1-1; D gene ambiguous. The CDR3 runs to 11 residues. The germline V gene encodes CDR1 SGHTA and CDR2 FQGNSA. V was clipped by 0 bases and J by 11 bases, with 7 bases between them. The CDR3 DNA reads as TGTGCCAGCAGCTTAGCGTTCGGGGCTTTCTTT. It translates to CASSLAFGAFF.

The sample holds many counts of this clonotype. The rearrangement joins TRBV6-5 to TRBJ2-2, with D possibly called TRBD1 or TRBD2 (5 bases each). CDR1 is MNHEY, CDR2 SVGAGI, per germline. This CDR3 region has 16 residues. V was pared by 4 bases and J by 7 bases, with 19 bases between. This CDR3 is CASSSPGPFVVGELFF. CDR3 bases: TGTGCCAGCAGTTCACCGGGACCTTTTGTGGTCGGGGAGCTGTTTTTT.

The genes are TRBV6-2 or TRBV6-3 and TRBJ2-5; 11 bases line up with TRBD2. This CDR3 is built from 14 residues. Germline-derived CDR1 and CDR2 are MNHEY and SVGEGT. Germline trimming cut 5 bases from V and 4 bases from J; bases unmatched to any gene: 3. CDR3 bases: TGTGCCAGCAGTGTCACTAGCGGGGGAGAGACCCAGTACTTC. Translation: CASSVTSGGETQYF.

There are a few counts of this clonotype. The V call is TRBV5-1, the J call TRBJ2-3; unclear D gene. The V end was cut by 7 bases, the J end by 2 bases, with 11 bases between. CDR3 size: 13 residues. The V gene's germline CDR1 is SGHRS and CDR2 YFSETQ. CDR3 sequence (DNA): TGCGCCAGCGGTCCACGGGCCACAGATACGCAGTATTTT. Translating it yields CASGPRATDTQYF. The variable domain in full, with the rest retrieved from reference TRBV5-1 and TRBJ2-3, is KAGVTQTPRYLIKTRGQQVTLSCSPISGHRSVSWYQQTPGQGLQFLFEYFSETQRNKGNFPGRFSGRQFSNSRSEMNVSTLELGDSALYLCASGPRATDTQYFGPGTRLTVL.

This clonotype has more than one count but fewer than ten. The chain links TRBV9 to TRBJ2-1; 11 bases line up with TRBD2. Trimming removed 6 bases from V and 9 bases from J; junction bases left unmatched: 5. In germline, CDR1 is SGDLS, CDR2 YYNGEE. This CDR3 spans 13 amino acids. The CDR3 DNA is TGTGCCAGCAAACGAACTAGCGGGAGTGAGCAGTTCTTC. Its protein product is CASKRTSGSEQFF.

V gene TRBV12-3 or TRBV12-4 combines with J gene TRBJ1-5; weak D call: TRBD1 (6 bases). V was shortened by 0 bases and J by 7 bases, with 10 bases between the two germline ends. CDR3 length equals 14 residues. The CDR3 sequence: CASSLAGARQPQHF. In nucleotides, the CDR3 is TGTGCCAGCAGTTTAGCGGGGGCCAGGCAGCCCCAGCATTTT.

This clonotype came up a few times. V is TRBV4-3 and J is TRBJ2-3; no definite D call. The CDR3 spans 13 residues. Germline-derived CDR1 and CDR2 are LGHNA and YSLEER. Trimming cost V 0 bases and J 5 bases, with 6 bases left between them. The CDR3 DNA follows: TGCGCCAGCAGCCAAGAACCTAGAGATACGCAGTATTTT. This gives the protein CASSQEPRDTQYF.